Presented here are 17 T cell receptor beta chains from one specimen sequenced in a study of tumor-infiltrating lymphocytes in oesophageal squamous cell carcinoma (dated by TCRdb to the mid-2010s). The library relied on PCR. The sequencer listed for this sample is Illumina HiSeq 2000. In-frame beta chains were kept once TCRdb had trimmed the public reads at Q25 with fastp and called clones with MiXCR. Each CDR3 protein appears once, grouped with its most common genes and DNA. Recorded for this sample are approximately 12,000 distinct CDR3 sequences; around half of them occurred a single time. The ten most abundant clones make up approximately 24% of the sample. The specimen sequenced was esophageal tumor tissue. These receptors originate from a male donor with esophageal squamous cell carcinoma.

On this clonotype: Without the conserved terminal phenylalanine or tryptophan, this CDR3 likely stems from a read error. It is unclear where the CDR3 begins or ends on the DNA, so no DNA is shown, and the CDR3 is as TCRdb lists it. This chain connects TRBV7-6 to TRBJ2-7; the table's TRBD2 call for D was not verified on the DNA. The CDR3 length is 14 residues, termini included. The germline V gene has CDR1 SGHVS and CDR2 FNYEAQ. CDR3 in amino acids: CASRVDYYGYTFGS.

The rearrangement links TRBV6-6 to TRBJ2-7; no clear D. Trimming left V 0 bases short and J 5 bases short, with 14 bases between. Germline CDR1 MNHNY, CDR2 SVGAGI (reference sequence). The CDR3 runs 15 residues. The CDR3 region is CASSYSGLPSDEQYF. CDR3 bases: TGTGCCAGCAGTTACTCGGGTTTACCTTCAGACGAGCAGTACTTC.

This clonotype was observed a few times. The chain joins TRBV11-3 to TRBJ2-1; no clear D gene. Germline V gene lookup returns CDR1 SGHNT and CDR2 YENEEA. V lost 5 bases to trimming and J lost 6 bases, with 8 bases between them. CDR3 length: 12 residues. The CDR3 protein is CASSQEGNEQFF. For the CDR3, the DNA is TGTGCCAGCAGCCAAGAAGGCAATGAGCAGTTCTTC.

By sample share, this clonotype is large. This sequence joins TRBV12-3 or TRBV12-4 and TRBJ2-2; 11 bases agree with TRBD2. V lost 0 bases, J lost 5 bases, and 8 bases stayed unmatched. This CDR3 comprises 18 residues. The CDR3 protein is CASSLALVAGGITGELFF. The CDR3 bases are TGTGCCAGCAGTTTAGCGCTAGTAGCGGGAGGGATAACCGGGGAGCTGTTTTTT.

Comment on this clonotype: Here the CDR3 omits its conserved ending phenylalanine or tryptophan, so a read error is the likely source. The limits of the CDR3 on the DNA are not certain, so only TCRdb's listed CDR3 is given. The chain has TRBV6-6 and TRBJ2-6; the D call of TRBD1 is as the table states it, not checked on the DNA. CDR1 and CDR2 from the germline V gene are MNHNY and SVGAGI (reference sequence). Both ends counted, the CDR3 spans 17 residues. This CDR3 reads CASSYSRDRAYEQYFGA.

This clonotype came up once. The chain combines TRBV5-5 with TRBJ2-4; TRBD2 aligns across 7 bases. Gene TRBJ2-7 matches the end of the DNA better, so the J call may be wrong. CDR1 is SGHKS, CDR2 YYEKEE, per germline (reference sequence). The CDR3 covers 15 residues. CDR3 loop: CASSLRILGGSEQYF. Written as DNA, the CDR3 is TGTGCCAGCAGCTTGCGTATTCTGGGGGGGAGCGAGCAGTACTTC.

This chain joins TRBV7-3 and TRBJ2-2; 9 bases map to TRBD1. CDR3 size: 15 residues. Germline V gene lookup returns CDR1 SGHTA and CDR2 FQGTGA. V trimming: 3 bases; J trimming: 6 bases; junction bases outside the gene matches: 5. DNA for the CDR3: TGTGCCAGCAGCTTCCCGGGACAGGGTTCCGGGGAGCTGTTTTTT. The encoded protein is CASSFPGQGSGELFF.

This clonotype was observed a single time. The V and J genes are TRBV18 and TRBJ2-3; D gene ambiguous. The J call could be wrong; TRBJ2-5 is a better fit for the DNA end. CDR1 and CDR2 from the germline V gene are KGHSH and LQKENI. CDR3 length equals 13 residues. The CDR3 spells CASSPNREETQYF. The CDR3 DNA reads TGTGCCAGCTCACCGAACAGAGAAGAGACCCAGTACTTC.

This chain connects TRBV7-4 to TRBJ1-2; D gene ambiguous. Per the germline V gene, CDR1 is SGHVT and CDR2 is SQSDAQ. V lost 5 bases, J lost 1 base, and 8 bases lay in between. The CDR3 is 13 amino acids. The CDR3 coding sequence is TGTGCCAGCAGCCCGGACGTTAACTATGGCTACACCTTC. It translates to CASSPDVNYGYTF.

The rearrangement joins TRBV7-9 to TRBJ2-7, with a weak D call TRBD1 (6 bases). V was cut by 5 bases and J by 2 bases, with 10 bases left in between. The germline V gene encodes CDR1 SEHNR and CDR2 FQNEAQ (reference sequence). The CDR3 is 13 residues long. The CDR3 DNA reads TGTGCCAGCAGCCGGACAGTGACCTACGAGCAGTACTTC. Its protein is CASSRTVTYEQYF.

This clonotype was detected many times. The chain has TRBV28 and TRBJ2-3; 15 nucleotides match TRBD2. Germline-derived CDR1 and CDR2 are MDHEN and SYDVKM. CDR3 length equals 13 residues. V lost 8 bases and J lost 10; bases outside the gene matches: 4. The CDR3 spells CASRTSGRVSQYF. The CDR3 DNA sequence: TGTGCCAGCCGGACTAGCGGGAGGGTTTCGCAGTATTTT.

The chain has TRBV3-1 and TRBJ2-1; 7 bases map to TRBD2. Unmatched junction bases numbered 4, after V lost 8 bases and J lost 0 bases. CDR1 and CDR2 from the germline V gene are LGHDT and YNNKEL (reference sequence). This CDR3 region has 14 residues. The CDR3 sequence is CASGSGISYNEQFF. The CDR3 DNA is TGTGCCAGCGGAAGCGGGATCTCCTACAATGAGCAGTTCTTC.

The chain combines TRBV7-2 with TRBJ2-1; D tentatively reads TRBD1 or TRBD2 (6 bases each). The assigned J gene may be wrong: the sequence end matches TRBJ2-5 better. Looked up from germline, CDR1 is SGHTA and CDR2 is FQGNSA. The length of the CDR3 is 14 residues. CDR3 bases: TGTGCCAGCAGCCCATACTCGGGGGCGGGGACCCAGTACTTC. Translating it yields CASSPYSGAGTQYF.

V and J are TRBV7-6 and TRBJ2-6; the D is unclear. With the DNA end fitting TRBJ2-7 better, the J assignment may be wrong. Germline V gene sequence: CDR1 SGHVS, CDR2 FNYEAQ. The CDR3 totals 13 residues. Here the CDR3 reads CASRQAVGDTQYF. CDR3 sequence (DNA): TGTGCCAGCAGGCAGGCCGTTGGGGATACGCAGTACTTC.

This clonotype is large by share. This chain joins TRBV7-2 and TRBJ2-1; 10 nucleotides align to TRBD2. Germline values: CDR1 SGHTA, CDR2 FQGNSA. This CDR3 region has 15 residues. The junction had 6 bases not matched to a gene; V was cut back by 4 bases and J by 6 bases. As DNA, the CDR3 is TGTGCCAGCAGCTCTAATAGCGGGAGGATCAATGAGCAGTTCTTC. Encoded protein: CASSSNSGRINEQFF.

The chain has TRBV5-1 and TRBJ2-7, with a weak D call TRBD1 (8 bases). Germline V gives CDR1 SGHRS, CDR2 YFSETQ. Between the trimmed V and J ends, which lost 4 bases and 3 bases, there was a span of 14 bases. This CDR3 is built from 14 residues. This chain's CDR3 is CASSEQGEGYEQYF. CDR3 sequence (DNA): TGCGCCAGCAGCGAACAGGGGGAGGGCTACGAGCAGTACTTC.

This clonotype showed up just a few times. A clone one base away is much larger, so this may be a read error. This sequence joins TRBV19 and TRBJ2-7; the match to TRBD1 covers 10 bases. V gave up 4 bases and J gave up 7 bases; unmatched junction bases: 7. CDR1 is LNHDA and CDR2 is SQIVND in the germline V gene (reference sequence). The CDR3 extends over 14 amino acids. This CDR3 is CASSRTGGGNEQYF. The DNA of the CDR3 is TGTGCCAGTAGTAGGACAGGGGGTGGGAATGAGCAGTACTTC.